This T cell receptor (beta chain) was identified during a study of cytomegalovirus exposure and HLA in healthy donors. Amplification used 60 Vbeta primers and 13 Jbeta primers. Libraries were prepared by immunoSEQ multiplex PCR; TCRdb keeps only in-frame clonotypes and omits some of them. Of 180,000 or so clones in the sample, around 85% were seen once. The clonotype was recovered from a man in his late teens or twenties in good health and CMV-seropositive. What was sequenced was PBMCs.

The CDR3 sequence: CAWGTGGGRTEAFF. The CDR3 DNA reads as TGTGCCTGGGGGACAGGGGGAGGGAGGACTGAAGCTTTCTTT. This chain links TRBV30 with TRBJ1-1, with 11 nucleotides matching TRBD1. Germline lookup yields CDR1 GTSNPN and CDR2 SVGIG (reference sequence). With V trimmed by 5 bases and J by 5 bases, 7 bases remained unmatched. The CDR3 has 14 amino acids.